The sequence of this T cell receptor beta chain was determined in a study of shared clonotypes between healthy human individuals. For the study at large: Three plates were used per donor for CD4 naive, three for CD4 memory, two for CD8 naive and one for CD8 memory. Points from the study as a whole: The authors sampled blood alone, and tissue repertoires likely differ.

The V segment lost 8 bases and the J segment 5 bases; nucleotides outside the gene matches: 11. Germline V gene sequence: CDR1 LNHDA, CDR2 SQIVND (reference sequence). The CDR3 is 15 residues long. Each sorted subset replicate got 200 ng genomic DNA, roughly 30,000 genomes. Produced via immunoSEQ multiplex PCR; TCRdb's table is partial and in-frame only. The repertoire holds about 2.4 million clones, with approximately 93% as singletons. Splitting of CD4+ cells produced CD45RA+ naive and CD45RA-negative memory subsets. Notes on this clone: Its antigen remains unknown.

The rearrangement uses TRBV19 and TRBJ1-5; 8 bases fit TRBD1. Sequencing was carried out using naive CD4+ T cells from PBMCs. This sample's subset: CD45RA+ positively selected. This sequence was found in a man aged 18 to 30 in good health. Some clones in this sample may be carry-over from other donors' samples. The DNA of the CDR3 is TGTGCCAGTTCAAGACAGGGGAGACTGGATCAGCCCCAGCATTTT. It is translated as CASSRQGRLDQPQHF. Based on the CDR3 plus reference TRBV19 and TRBJ1-5, the full variable domain is DGGITQSPKYLFRKEGQNVTLSCEQNLNHDAMYWYRQDPGQGLRLIYYSQIVNDFQKGDIAEGYSVSREKKESFPLTVTSAQKNPTAFYLCASSRQGRLDQPQHFGDGTRLSIL.